These 15 T cell receptor beta chains came from one sample sequenced in a study of blood T cell repertoires in COVID-19. Repertoires were generated with immunoSEQ multiplex PCR, while TCRdb's copy carries only in-frame clones and drops some. Here the sample spans roughly 150,000 clones, 80% to 85% being singletons. What was sequenced was peripheral blood. The receptors originated from a man between 65 and 80 years old with active or convalescent COVID-19.

V gene TRBV28 combines with J gene TRBJ2-7; 11 nucleotides line up with TRBD1. Germline assignment: CDR1 MDHEN and CDR2 SYDVKM. The CDR3 sequence is 15 residues long. V lost 5 bases, J lost 1 base, and 4 bases stayed unmatched. In nucleotides, the CDR3 is TGTGCCAGCAGTATAGGGACAGGGGGGTCCTACGAGCAGTACTTC. This translates into CASSIGTGGSYEQYF. Complete variable domain (other parts from reference TRBV28 and TRBJ2-7): DVKVTQSSRYLVKRTGEKVFLECVQDMDHENMFWYRQDPGLGLRLIYFSYDVKMKEKGDIPEGYSVSREKKERFSLILESASTNQTSMYLCASSIGTGGSYEQYFGPGTRLTVT.

This rearrangement joins TRBV6-4 to TRBJ1-5, with no clear D. V dropped 4 bases and J dropped 5 bases, with 9 bases sitting between them. There are 13 residues in the CDR3. Germline V gives CDR1 MRHNA, CDR2 SNTAGT. The CDR3 DNA is TGTGCCAGCAGTGTAGGAGGCGATCAGCCCCAGCATTTT. Translated, it gives CASSVGGDQPQHF.

The chain is built from TRBV7-8 and TRBJ1-5, with 8 nucleotides matching TRBD1. The CDR3 has 15 residues. With V trimmed by 5 bases and J by 5 bases, 8 bases remained unmatched. The germline V gene encodes CDR1 SGHVS and CDR2 FQNEAQ. The CDR3 reads CASSTWTGLDQPQHF. CDR3 DNA sequence: TGTGCCAGCAGCACTTGGACAGGGTTGGATCAGCCCCAGCATTTT. The full variable domain, with the rest looked up from reference TRBV7-8 and TRBJ1-5, is GAGVSQSPRYKVAKRGQDVALRCDPISGHVSLFWYQQALGQGPEFLTYFQNEAQLDKSGLPSDRFFAERPEGSVSTLKIQRTQQEDSAVYLCASSTWTGLDQPQHFGDGTRLSIL.

The chain joins TRBV29-1 to TRBJ2-6; no reliable D call. This CDR3 comprises 13 residues. CDR1 is SQVTM and CDR2 is ANQGSEA in the germline V gene. V was pared by 7 bases and J by 4 bases, with 11 bases between. The CDR3 loop reads CSGWLWGANVLTF. In DNA, the CDR3 is TGCAGCGGGTGGCTCTGGGGGGCCAACGTCCTGACTTTC.

The CDR3 DNA sequence: TGTGCCAGCAGTCCGACAGGGGACTATGGCTACACCTTC. As protein: CASSPTGDYGYTF. The gene calls are TRBV5-4 and TRBJ1-2; the match to TRBD1 covers 8 bases. V was clipped by 5 bases and J by 3 bases; unmatched bases: 3. CDR3 size: 13 residues. CDR1 is SGHNT, CDR2 YYREEE, per germline (reference sequence).

This chain joins TRBV18 and TRBJ2-2, with 7 positions matching TRBD1. CDR3 size: 15 residues. The V gene's germline CDR1 is KGHSH and CDR2 LQKENI. V lost 4 bases and J lost 4; bases outside the gene matches: 6. CDR3 DNA sequence: TGTGCCAGCTCACTTTTGACAGGGATCACCGGGGAGCTGTTTTTT. Translated: CASSLLTGITGELFF.

V usage is TRBV7-9 and J usage is TRBJ2-7; 9 bases agree with TRBD2. V trimming: 5 bases; J trimming: 2 bases; junction bases outside the gene matches: 13. Germline V gene sequence: CDR1 SEHNR, CDR2 FQNEAQ (reference sequence). This CDR3 has 17 residues. In DNA, the CDR3 is TGTGCCAGCAGCCCCCCTGGATTGGGCGGGAGGGCCTACGAGCAGTACTTC. It translates to CASSPPGLGGRAYEQYF. The whole variable domain, filled in from reference TRBV7-9 and TRBJ2-7, reads DTGVSQNPRHKITKRGQNVTFRCDPISEHNRLYWYRQTLGQGPEFLTYFQNEAQLEKSRLLSDRFSAERPKGSFSTLEIQRTEQGDSAMYLCASSPPGLGGRAYEQYFGPGTRLTVT.

This rearrangement joins TRBV7-8 to TRBJ1-3; no reliable D call. The CDR3 totals 16 residues. The germline V gene has CDR1 SGHVS and CDR2 FQNEAQ. V gave up 1 base and J gave up 0 bases, with 10 bases separating them. CDR3 in amino acids: CASSLGAGDSGNTIYF. The CDR3 DNA reads as TGTGCCAGCAGCTTAGGGGCCGGGGACTCTGGAAACACCATATATTTT.

The gene calls are TRBV5-1 and TRBJ2-7, with 7 bases aligning to TRBD2. Germline CDR1 reads SGHRS; CDR2 reads YFSETQ. V lost 4 bases to trimming and J lost 4 bases; unmatched junction nucleotides: 11. This CDR3 has 15 residues. The CDR3 region has the DNA TGCGCCAGCAGCGATGGCGGGGGTCCGGTATACGAGCAGTACTTC. Its protein product is CASSDGGGPVYEQYF.

This clone appeared a few times. The chain employs TRBV19 and TRBJ1-5; TRBD1 matches 7 bases. The CDR3 has 18 amino acids. Unmatched junction bases numbered 10, after V lost 2 bases and J lost 0 bases. CDR1 is LNHDA and CDR2 is SQIVND in the germline V gene (reference sequence). CDR3 region: CASSISTWTGYSNQPQHF. In DNA, the CDR3 is TGTGCCAGTAGTATATCCACATGGACAGGTTATAGCAATCAGCCCCAGCATTTT.

This clone appeared a few times. The chain is built from TRBV3-1 (or the pseudogene TRBV3-2) and TRBJ2-7; the D gene is possibly TRBD1 (6 bases). CDR1 is LGHDT and CDR2 is YNNKEL in the germline V gene (reference sequence). The CDR3 extends over 14 amino acids. V was shortened by 4 bases and J by 0 bases, with 10 bases between the two germline ends. The CDR3 reads CASSPYRASYEQYF. DNA for the CDR3: TGTGCCAGCAGCCCGTACAGGGCCTCCTACGAGCAGTACTTC.

The V gene is TRBV6-1, the J gene TRBJ2-7; maybe TRBD1 (6 bases). V was shortened by 1 base and J by 3 bases, with 10 bases between the two germline ends. The CDR3 totals 14 residues. Germline V lookup: CDR1 MNHNS, CDR2 SASEGT. The CDR3 DNA reads as TGTGCCAGCAGTGAAGATAACAGGGTCTACGAGCAGTACTTC. Its translation: CASSEDNRVYEQYF.

The rearrangement uses TRBV6-2 or TRBV6-3 and TRBJ1-2; D gene unclear. The V and J ends lost 6 bases and 5 bases respectively, with 7 bases between them. CDR3 length: 11 residues. Germline CDR1 is MNHEY and CDR2 is SVGEGT. The CDR3 here is CASSSGYGYTF. CDR3 nucleotides: TGTGCCAGCAGCTCGGGGTATGGCTACACCTTC.

This chain links TRBV7-2 with TRBJ2-7, with 11 bases identical to TRBD2. CDR1 is SGHTA, CDR2 FQGNSA, per germline. This CDR3 contains 16 residues. Trimming removed 1 base from V and 5 bases from J; junction bases left unmatched: 7. The CDR3 coding sequence is TGTGCCAGCAGCTTAGACCTAGCGGGAGGATCGGACGAGCAGTACTTC. Translating gives CASSLDLAGGSDEQYF. The full variable domain, completed using reference TRBV7-2 and TRBJ2-7, is GAGVSQSPSNKVTEKGKDVELRCDPISGHTALYWYRQSLGQGLEFLIYFQGNSAPDKSGLPSDRFSAERTGGSVSTLTIQRTQQEDSAVYLCASSLDLAGGSDEQYFGPGTRLTVT.

The CDR3 region has the DNA TGTGCCAGCAGTGGCCCGGCGGGGCCCATGTACAATGAGCAGTTCTTC. Translation gives CASSGPAGPMYNEQFF. The V and J genes are TRBV27 and TRBJ2-1; the D gene is possibly TRBD2 (6 bases). The V gene's germline CDR1 is MNHEY and CDR2 SMNVEV (reference sequence). The V end was cut by 5 bases, the J end by 4 bases, with 18 bases between. CDR3 size: 16 residues.